The T cell receptor beta chain described here comes from a study of T cells in Graves' hyperthyroidism and ophthalmopathy. The wider study: The authors collected peripheral blood at initial diagnosis, before any treatment.

The CDR3 has 16 residues. Germline V gene lookup returns CDR1 MNHEY and CDR2 SMNVEV (reference sequence). V lost 3 bases to trimming and J lost 5 bases, with 18 bases between them. The definition of stable Graves' hyperthyroidism was no ophthalmopathy progression within 18 months. Each patient was aged 18 to 65 and had newly diagnosed hyperthyroidism of under 2 months' duration. This clonotype was observed many times. TCR beta CDR3 region amplification was performed from RNA transcripts. An initial round of RT-PCR targeting the TCR CDR3 relied on the HTBI primer set. One entry per CDR3 protein, called by TCRdb with MiXCR from the multiplex PCR reads. The sample shows 550,000 to 650,000 distinct CDR3 sequences, around 15% of them seen only once.

The clonotype comes from a woman in her 40s with Graves' hyperthyroidism. V gene TRBV27 combines with J gene TRBJ2-3; no reliable D call. Sequenced: blood. The DNA for the CDR3 is TGTGCCAGCAGTTTGACGCCATTACTTTCGGAAGATACGCAGTATTTT. This gives the protein CASSLTPLLSEDTQYF.